This T cell receptor beta chain originates from a study of T cells after yellow fever vaccination. Overall study context: Each low-cell-number fraction was prepared by means of SMART-Seq v4 Ultra Low Input. Study outcomes and limitations: Clones from primary vaccination mostly reappeared after the booster (around 96% CD4, 88% CD8). The bulk population could contribute abundant contaminating clonotypes to FACS-sorted repertoires.

Germline V gene sequence: CDR1 SGHRS, CDR2 YFSETQ. The CDR3 is 15 residues long. With V trimmed by 6 bases and J by 2 bases, 7 bases remained unmatched. Template switching with 5'RACE generated the TCR cDNA and added a universal primer site and UMIs. One entry per CDR3 protein, called by TCRdb with MiXCR from the 5' RACE reads. The data show just under 600,000 distinct CDR3 sequences, roughly 12% seen once. As regards this clonotype: Its antigen is as yet unknown.

The V gene is TRBV5-1, the J gene TRBJ2-5, with 10 bases that match TRBD2. The clonotype was recovered from a man in his thirties or forties who received the YFV17D yellow fever vaccine. Sample: PBMCs, taken on the day of the yellow fever booster vaccination. The CDR3 DNA sequence: TGCGCCAGCACCGAACTAGCGGGACTACAAGAGACCCAGTACTTC. Protein product: CASTELAGLQETQYF.